The clone carrying this T cell receptor (beta chain) has just a few counts. What it binds is not known. CDR1 MNHEY and CDR2 SVGAGI come from the germline V gene. The germline V and J ends were trimmed by 6 bases and 1 base, with 9 bases remaining between them. The CDR3 runs to 13 residues. The record originates from a study of vaccination effects on CD4 cells after COVID-19. Pools of viral peptides were used by the ViraFEST assay to expand antigen-specific CD4+ T cells ahead of sequencing. When ten to eleven days of culture had elapsed, CD4+ T cells were isolated. Nobody among the vaccine recipients had prior SARS-CoV-2 infection (nucleocapsid antibodies were negative). Days 3 and 7 saw half the medium replaced with IL-2 medium. Study-level findings and limits: Clonal contraction was marked in infection- and vaccine-induced clones late after vaccination. Healthy vaccinees' vaccine-induced clones included only 1 of 255 that recognized common cold coronaviruses.

Clones were read by immunoSEQ multiplex PCR, and TCRdb kept only the in-frame ones, dropping some. The table has tens of thousands of clones, 60% to 80% seen once. The chain couples TRBV6-5 to TRBJ1-1; unclear D gene. This TCR came from a human donor who received a COVID-19 vaccine. This specimen consisted of CD4+ T cells from PBMCs cultured with HCoV-NL63 spike peptides, obtained before COVID-19 vaccination. CDR3: CASSLGRNTEAFF. The CDR3 region has the DNA TGTGCCAGCAGCCTTGGACGGAACACTGAAGCTTTCTTT.